The text below deals with one T cell receptor (beta chain). The antigen is not known. The sequenced patients had an expansion of CD8+CD57+ cells seen by flow cytometry. CDR3 and TCR beta VDJ profiling relied on a genomic DNA template. TCRdb ran MiXCR on the reads and lists one entry per CDR3 protein. The sample has about 160,000 distinct CDR3 sequences; 71% are singletons. This specimen belongs to a study of CD8+CD57+ T cells in acquired aplastic anemia. Study results and caveats: Patients and controls shared under 30 CD8+ CDR3 sequences, highly expressed in patients. Patients and controls had CD8+ Simpson's diversity values that were not significantly distinct.

V was cut by 0 bases and J by 7 bases, with 9 bases left in between. Germline-derived CDR1 and CDR2 are LNHNV and YYDKDF (reference sequence). The length of the CDR3 is 13 residues. The sequence was obtained from a human donor with aplastic anemia. V and J are TRBV15 and TRBJ1-1; no clear D gene. Sequencing used sorted CD4+, CD8+, or CD8+CD57+ T cells (not recorded which) from PBMCs. DNA for the CDR3: TGTGCCACCAGCAGAGATCACGGCAGTGAAGCTTTCTTT. It is translated as CATSRDHGSEAFF.